This TCR beta chain was profiled in a study of shared clonotypes between healthy human individuals. In the study overall: Each donor's CD8 memory used one plate, CD8 naive two, each CD4 subset three.

Splitting of each subset's genomic DNA was done evenly across several immunoSEQ plates. Only in-frame clones appear in the TCRdb table, and some are missing; sequencing was by immunoSEQ multiplex PCR. The repertoire holds approximately 700,000 clones, less than 80% seen once, with roughly 1.9% in the top ten. This clone was seen ten or more times. No antigen is known for it. This CDR3 is built from 16 residues. Germline assignment: CDR1 MNHNY and CDR2 SVGAGI (reference sequence). With 6 bases removed from V and 0 bases from J, the gap between germline ends came to 16 bases. Study conclusions and caveats: Non-shared clonotypes displayed generation probabilities falling below those of clonotypes present in all four donors.

The TCR originated in a young woman in good health. V gene TRBV6-6 combines with J gene TRBJ2-3, with unresolved D. Sequenced: memory CD4+ T cells sorted from blood. Subset reported: CD45RA-negative fraction. For the CDR3, the DNA is TGTGCCAGCAGCTCGACGATGTGGGGTAGCACAGATACGCAGTATTTT. This sequence encodes CASSSTMWGSTDTQYF.